A selection of T cell receptor beta chains follows, all from one sample in a study of blood T cell repertoires in COVID-19. Sequencing was performed with immunoSEQ multiplex PCR; in TCRdb, only in-frame clones are kept and a portion is missing. The table includes some 200,000 clones, 90% to 95% detected once. The sample taken for sequencing was peripheral blood. These receptors were taken from a man aged 25-45 years with acute or convalescent COVID-19. The CDR3 runs from the conserved cysteine through the conserved F or W. D genes are given only for firm matches. Clone size is given for some rows only: seen once, a few or many times, or a class if the clone is expanded.

cdr3_nt: TGTGCCAGCAGCTCAAATGGAGGGCCTAACTATGGCTACACCTTC
cdr3_aa: CASSSNGGPNYGYTF
d_call: .
j_call: TRBJ1-2
clone_size: few
v_call: TRBV7-9

cdr3_nt: TGTGCCAGCAGCTTGGACAGGGGTTCTGGAAACACCATATATTTT
cdr3_aa: CASSLDRGSGNTIYF
d_call: TRBD1
j_call: TRBJ1-3
clone_size: .
v_call: TRBV7-2

cdr3_nt: TGTGCCAGCAGTTTGACAGGGCCCTCTGGCTACACCTTC
cdr3_aa: CASSLTGPSGYTF
d_call: TRBD1
j_call: TRBJ1-2
clone_size: .
v_call: TRBV12-3/TRBV12-4

cdr3_nt: TGTGCCAGCAGTGAGGACAGGGGGGTATTTCAGCCCCAGCATTTT
cdr3_aa: CASSEDRGVFQPQHF
d_call: TRBD1
j_call: TRBJ1-5
clone_size: .
v_call: TRBV2

cdr3_nt: TGTGCCAGCAGACCCTCAGGGTTTTTAGACTATGGCTACACCTTC
cdr3_aa: CASRPSGFLDYGYTF
d_call: .
j_call: TRBJ1-2
clone_size: .
v_call: TRBV6-4

cdr3_nt: TGCGCCAGCGGAAGACTAGCGACCCACCAAGAGACCCAGTACTTC
cdr3_aa: CASGRLATHQETQYF
d_call: TRBD2
j_call: TRBJ2-5
clone_size: .
v_call: TRBV4-1

cdr3_nt: TGTGCCAGCAGTCCTCTAGGCAGGGGCTATGGCTACACCTTC
cdr3_aa: CASSPLGRGYGYTF
d_call: .
j_call: TRBJ1-2
clone_size: .
v_call: TRBV27

cdr3_nt: TGTGCCAGCAGTTTAAATGGGCACAGGGCTTTCTTT
cdr3_aa: CASSLNGHRAFF
d_call: .
j_call: TRBJ1-1
clone_size: .
v_call: TRBV12-3/TRBV12-4

cdr3_nt: TGTGCCAGTAGTATAGGCAGGGTTACCCAGCCCCAGCATTTT
cdr3_aa: CASSIGRVTQPQHF
d_call: .
j_call: TRBJ1-5
clone_size: .
v_call: TRBV19

cdr3_nt: TGTGCCAGCAGCCAAGGAGCCTACGAGCAGTACTTC
cdr3_aa: CASSQGAYEQYF
d_call: .
j_call: TRBJ2-7
clone_size: .
v_call: TRBV4-2

cdr3_nt: TGTGCCAGCAACACAAATCAGAATACGCAGTATTTT
cdr3_aa: CASNTNQNTQYF
d_call: .
j_call: TRBJ2-3
clone_size: .
v_call: TRBV7-9

cdr3_nt: TGTGCCAGCAGCTTAATGGTGGCGGGAATGGGCAATGAGCAGTTCTTC
cdr3_aa: CASSLMVAGMGNEQFF
d_call: .
j_call: TRBJ2-1
clone_size: .
v_call: TRBV7-3

cdr3_nt: TGTGCCAGCAGCCCCCAAGGTAGCTCTGCGCAGTACTTC
cdr3_aa: CASSPQGSSAQYF
d_call: .
j_call: TRBJ2-7
clone_size: .
v_call: TRBV7-8

cdr3_nt: TGTGCCAGCAGCCGGGGGGCCTACGAGCAGTACTTC
cdr3_aa: CASSRGAYEQYF
d_call: TRBD2
j_call: TRBJ2-7
clone_size: .
v_call: TRBV5-8

cdr3_nt: TGCGCCAGCAGCTTGGACGCACCATCGGTCACCGGGGAGCTGTTTTTT
cdr3_aa: CASSLDAPSVTGELFF
d_call: .
j_call: TRBJ2-2
clone_size: .
v_call: TRBV5-1

cdr3_nt: TGTGCCAGCAGCCGGAGCGGGAGCTCCTACAATGAGCAGTTCTTC
cdr3_aa: CASSRSGSSYNEQFF
d_call: TRBD2
j_call: TRBJ2-1
clone_size: once
v_call: TRBV5-4

cdr3_nt: TGTGCCTCCCGGGACAGCTCCCCCGGTGCCAACGTCCTGACTTTC
cdr3_aa: CASRDSSPGANVLTF
d_call: TRBD1
j_call: TRBJ2-6
clone_size: .
v_call: TRBV11-1

cdr3_nt: TGCGCCAGCAGTTTACAGCGCACAGATACGCAGTATTTT
cdr3_aa: CASSLQRTDTQYF
d_call: .
j_call: TRBJ2-3
clone_size: .
v_call: TRBV5-1

cdr3_nt: TGTGCCAGCAGCTCGCCCCTGGGTAGCGGGGGAAACACCGGGGAGCTGTTTTTT
cdr3_aa: CASSSPLGSGGNTGELFF
d_call: TRBD2
j_call: TRBJ2-2
clone_size: .
v_call: TRBV11-2

cdr3_nt: TGTGCCAGCAGCCATAGACAGGGGTGGGGGACTGAAGCTTTCTTT
cdr3_aa: CASSHRQGWGTEAFF
d_call: TRBD1
j_call: TRBJ1-1
clone_size: .
v_call: TRBV3-1/TRBV3-2

cdr3_nt: TGTGCCAGCAGCTTAGATAACAGCCTGAACACTGAAGCTTTCTTT
cdr3_aa: CASSLDNSLNTEAFF
d_call: .
j_call: TRBJ1-1
clone_size: .
v_call: TRBV7-9

cdr3_nt: TGTGCCAGCAGCTTAGTAACTAGCGGGATCAATGAGCAGTTCTTC
cdr3_aa: CASSLVTSGINEQFF
d_call: TRBD2
j_call: TRBJ2-1
clone_size: .
v_call: TRBV11-3

cdr3_nt: TGTGCCTGGAGAACAGCTGGAAACACCATATATTTT
cdr3_aa: CAWRTAGNTIYF
d_call: .
j_call: TRBJ1-3
clone_size: .
v_call: TRBV30

cdr3_nt: TGTGCCAGCAGCGTGACAGGGTCGGACACCTACGAGCAGTACTTC
cdr3_aa: CASSVTGSDTYEQYF
d_call: TRBD1
j_call: TRBJ2-7
clone_size: .
v_call: TRBV9

cdr3_nt: TGTGCCAGCTCACCAGAAGCCCTCAGGGGGGATGGCTACACCTTC
cdr3_aa: CASSPEALRGDGYTF
d_call: TRBD1
j_call: TRBJ1-2
clone_size: .
v_call: TRBV18

cdr3_nt: TGTGCCAGCAGCTTGGGAGCGTTAGGAGGCACAGATACGCAGTATTTT
cdr3_aa: CASSLGALGGTDTQYF
d_call: .
j_call: TRBJ2-3
clone_size: .
v_call: TRBV11-2

cdr3_nt: TGTGCCAGCAGCATGGGACAGGGTAACACTGAAGCTTTCTTT
cdr3_aa: CASSMGQGNTEAFF
d_call: TRBD1
j_call: TRBJ1-1
clone_size: .
v_call: TRBV11-2

cdr3_nt: TGTGCCAGCAGTTTACGTGGGGCCAACGTCCTGACTTTC
cdr3_aa: CASSLRGANVLTF
d_call: .
j_call: TRBJ2-6
clone_size: .
v_call: TRBV12-3/TRBV12-4

cdr3_nt: TGTACCAGCAGCACCCTAGGGACAGGGGATCAGCCCCAGCATTTT
cdr3_aa: CTSSTLGTGDQPQHF
d_call: TRBD1
j_call: TRBJ1-5
clone_size: once
v_call: TRBV9

cdr3_nt: TGTGCCAGCAGCTTGGCCTCTAGCGGGAGGGTCTACGAGCAGTACTTC
cdr3_aa: CASSLASSGRVYEQYF
d_call: TRBD2
j_call: TRBJ2-7
clone_size: .
v_call: TRBV5-5

cdr3_nt: TGTGCCAGCACCGCCCGGGGCTCGACAGGGTCGGGTAATGGCTACACCTTC
cdr3_aa: CASTARGSTGSGNGYTF
d_call: TRBD1
j_call: TRBJ1-2
clone_size: .
v_call: TRBV2

cdr3_nt: TGTGCCAGCAGTTTATCTTCCCACTATGGCTACACCTTC
cdr3_aa: CASSLSSHYGYTF
d_call: .
j_call: TRBJ1-2
clone_size: .
v_call: TRBV28

cdr3_nt: TGTGCCAGCAGCAAATCGGGGTCACAGGCTTTCTTT
cdr3_aa: CASSKSGSQAFF
d_call: .
j_call: TRBJ1-1
clone_size: .
v_call: TRBV7-9